This record covers a single TCR beta chain. There is no known antigen for this receptor. Per-base qualities were not stored, and no clone one base away is much larger. The data are from a study of response to subunit inactivated influenza vaccine (dated by TCRdb to 2016 to 2019). Context from the whole study: To follow how T cells responded to a trivalent subunit inactivated influenza vaccine, the researchers relied on deep quantitative profiling of the T cell receptor repertoire.

From the germline V gene, CDR1 is SQVTM and CDR2 is ANQGSEA. Including the terminal cysteine and phenylalanine, the CDR3 comprises 13 residues. Only the CDR3 portion is preserved as DNA: 39 bases, with reading frame beginning at the first base. From V the trimming removes 7 bases and from J it removes 3 bases, while the gene matches leave 7 bases of the junction unaccounted for. Library method: RT-PCR. This sample was sequenced with an Illumina HiSeq 2500. The public reads were reprocessed in TCRdb via fastp at Q25 and MiXCR, keeping in-frame beta chains. Rows with a matching CDR3 protein are joined into one entry that keeps the most common DNA and genes. Counted in this sample were some 520,000 distinct CDR3 sequences; 15% to 20% of them appeared once. Around 3% of the sample is taken by the ten largest. Broad study findings and their caveats: According to the authors, only a limited number of new T cells may be recruited by each seasonal influenza vaccination.

This TCR derives from a man aged 50 to 69 who received an inactivated influenza vaccine. Donor details come from another sample of the same person, matched by shared clones. This chain joins TRBV29-1 to TRBJ2-7; TRBD1 matches 9 bases in the middle. The input for sequencing was CD4+ T cells sorted from PBMCs, taken less than 30 months after vaccination. CDR3 region: CSALTGGDYEQYF. The DNA is as follows: TGCAGCGCACTGACAGGGGGGGACTACGAGCAGTACTTC.